One and the same sample provided the 18 T cell receptor beta chains below, sequenced in a study of CD8+CD57+ T cells in acquired aplastic anemia. Patients sequenced had flow cytometry evidence of CD8+CD57+ cell expansion. According to the study, genomic DNA was the template for TCR beta VDJ and CDR3 profiling. From the reads, TCRdb called clonotypes with MiXCR, one entry per CDR3 protein. The sample lists 450,000 to 550,000 distinct CDR3 sequences; under 40% were seen once. The sample was sorted CD4+, CD8+, or CD8+CD57+ T cells (not recorded which) from PBMCs. Source of these receptors: a human donor with aplastic anemia.

The chain uses TRBV6-2 or TRBV6-3 and TRBJ1-1; D may be TRBD1 (5 bases). The V and J ends lost 2 bases and 2 bases respectively, with 15 bases between them. Germline lookup yields CDR1 MNHEY and CDR2 SVGEGT. The CDR3 runs to 16 residues. The CDR3 coding sequence is TGTGCCAGCAGTTACAGAGGAACAGGCGGAAACACTGAAGCTTTCTTT. Translated, it gives CASSYRGTGGNTEAFF.

In the case of this clonotype: This could be a read error, since a much larger clone is one nucleotide away. This chain joins TRBV20-1 and TRBJ2-1, with 10 bases aligning to TRBD2. Per the germline V gene, CDR1 is DFQATT and CDR2 is SNEGSKA (reference sequence). This CDR3 has 14 residues. V shed 8 bases, J shed 7 bases, and the junction held 11 bases outside the gene matches. This CDR3 is CSPFASAGGNEQFF. The CDR3 DNA follows: TGCAGTCCCTTTGCCTCAGCGGGGGGGAATGAGCAGTTCTTC.

A few counts support this clonotype. CDR3 protein: CASSLAGLAGGHEQYF. Here the CDR3 DNA reads TGTGCCAGCAGCTTAGCGGGACTAGCGGGAGGACACGAGCAGTACTTC. The chain employs TRBV7-9 and TRBJ2-7; 15 bases are a match to TRBD2. Losses at the gene ends were 0 bases for V and 5 bases for J; bases not matched to a gene: 2. Germline V gene sequence: CDR1 SEHNR, CDR2 FQNEAQ (reference sequence). The CDR3 contains 16 residues.

J is TRBJ1-4 and V is TRBV19, with 8 bases lining up with TRBD1. The V gene's germline CDR1 is LNHDA and CDR2 SQIVND (reference sequence). This CDR3 has 14 residues. Trimming at V came to 6 bases and at J to 8 bases, leaving 8 bases not matched to a gene. The CDR3 coding sequence is TGTGCCAGTAGGGACAGGGAAAGGGGAGAAAAACTGTTTTTT. Its protein product is CASRDRERGEKLFF.

The V call is TRBV6-1, the J call TRBJ1-2; D possibly corresponds to TRBD1 (5 bases). The CDR3 is made up of 13 amino acids. With 11 bases removed from V and 0 bases from J, the gap between germline ends came to 13 bases. The germline V gene encodes CDR1 MNHNS and CDR2 SASEGT. CDR3 region: CALHGGANYGYTF. The CDR3, as DNA: TGTGCCTTGCACGGGGGAGCTAACTATGGCTACACCTTC.

This chain uses TRBV5-5 with TRBJ1-5; no reliable D call. The CDR3 loop spans 14 amino acids. CDR1 is SGHKS, CDR2 YYEKEE, per germline (reference sequence). V was pared by 1 base and J by 3 bases, with 8 bases between. As DNA, the CDR3 is TGTGCCAGCAGCTTGAACAGAATCAATCAGCCCCAGCATTTT. Its protein is CASSLNRINQPQHF.

This clonotype was picked up a small number of times. V is TRBV10-1 and J is TRBJ1-6; D uncertain. Trimming took off 2 bases at V and 14 bases at J, with 10 bases between the two ends. The CDR3 has 12 amino acids. Germline V gene lookup returns CDR1 WNHNN and CDR2 SYGVQD (reference sequence). The CDR3 DNA follows: TGCGCCAGCAGTGAGGGGGTCGGTACCCTCCACTTT. It translates to CASSEGVGTLHF.

V usage is TRBV6-1 and J usage is TRBJ2-7, with 8 bases matching TRBD2. Germline CDR1 and CDR2: MNHNS and SASEGT. CDR3 length equals 14 residues. After removal of 7 bases from V and 6 bases from J, the junction contained 11 bases not matched to a gene. CDR3: CASTGGTRDGEQYF. The CDR3 region has the DNA TGTGCCAGCACGGGAGGGACGCGGGATGGCGAGCAGTACTTC.

The chain is built from TRBV6-5 and TRBJ2-5; D possibly corresponds to TRBD2 (6 bases). The CDR3 sequence is 17 residues long. The V gene lost 4 bases and the J gene lost 3 bases, with 21 bases spanning the gap. Germline-derived CDR1 and CDR2 are MNHEY and SVGAGI. The CDR3, as DNA: TGTGCCAGCAGTTGGACCCGGAGATATTCGGGGGAAGAGACCCAGTACTTC. This translates into CASSWTRRYSGEETQYF.

Turning to this clonotype: The CDR3 does not end in the conserved phenylalanine or tryptophan, so this is likely a read error. No DNA is shown, since the ends of the CDR3 on it are uncertain; the CDR3 is the one TCRdb lists. This chain uses TRBV15 with TRBJ2-7. Germline-derived CDR1 and CDR2 are LNHNV and YYDKDF (reference sequence). The CDR3 is 13 amino acids long, termini counted. Here the CDR3 reads CATSRERGFQQHS.

This clonotype was detected only a few times. The chain has TRBV20-1 and TRBJ2-7; 7 bases are shared with TRBD1. The CDR3 has 14 residues. Germline assignment: CDR1 DFQATT and CDR2 SNEGSKA (reference sequence). V lost 3 bases to trimming and J lost 3 bases; unmatched junction nucleotides: 8. The CDR3 DNA sequence: TGCAGTGCTAGTCCATCGACAGGGAACTACGAGCAGTACTTC. Amino acid sequence: CSASPSTGNYEQYF.

This chain connects TRBV9 to TRBJ1-6; 8 bases match TRBD1. Trimming took 3 bases from V and 0 from J; bases not matched to a gene: 2. The CDR3 loop spans 16 amino acids. Germline V gene data show CDR1 as SGDLS and CDR2 as YYNGEE. The CDR3 nucleotides are TGTGCCAGCAGCGCAGGGGGCGACTCCTATAATTCACCCCTCCACTTT. Protein: CASSAGGDSYNSPLHF.

Many counts were recorded for this clonotype. V is TRBV10-3 and J is TRBJ2-7; D is uncertain. The CDR3 is 14 amino acids. V was clipped by 4 bases and J by 6 bases, with 16 bases between them. Germline V gives CDR1 ENHRY, CDR2 SYGVKD. The DNA for the CDR3 is TGTGCCATCAGTGGGGCTCTTCTCCAGCGCGAGCAGTACTTC. This codes for CAISGALLQREQYF.

This clonotype was picked up many times. V and J are TRBV20-1 and TRBJ2-5; 11 nucleotides agree with TRBD2. CDR1 is DFQATT and CDR2 is SNEGSKA in the germline V gene (reference sequence). CDR3 length: 11 amino acids. This chain's CDR3 is CNIAGGETQYF. The CDR3 DNA reads as TGCAATATAGCGGGAGGGGAGACCCAGTACTTC.

The chain uses TRBV11-2 and TRBJ1-2; a weak D match, TRBD1 (5 bases). The CDR3 runs to 14 residues. Germline V gives CDR1 SGHAT, CDR2 FQNNGV. V dropped 7 bases and J dropped 5 bases, with 17 bases sitting between them. The CDR3 DNA is TGTGCCAGCAACGCCGTCCAGGGAGGGTATGGCTACACCTTC. As protein: CASNAVQGGYGYTF. The complete variable domain, with remaining parts taken from reference TRBV11-2 and TRBJ1-2, reads EAGVAQSPRYKIIEKRQSVAFWCNPISGHATLYWYQQILGQGPKLLIQFQNNGVVDDSQLPKDRFSAERLKGVDSTLKIQPAKLEDSAVYLCASNAVQGGYGYTFGSGTRLTVV.

This sequence joins TRBV29-1 and TRBJ2-7, with TRBD2 as a possible D gene (5 bases). Germline CDR1 SQVTM, CDR2 ANQGSEA. There are 11 residues in the CDR3. Trimming shortened V by 6 bases and J by 6 bases, and 12 bases separated the two germline ends. The CDR3 DNA is TGCAGCGTCCGAGGGCGTCGCGAGCAGTACTTC. Its translation is CSVRGRREQYF.

This chain uses TRBV7-2 with TRBJ1-1; 10 bases line up with TRBD1. V dropped 4 bases and J dropped 6; count of bases not matched to a gene: 5. The length of the CDR3 is 14 residues. Germline V gene lookup returns CDR1 SGHTA and CDR2 FQGNSA. The CDR3 DNA sequence: TGTGCCAGCAGCTCTGGGACAGGGGATTCTGAAGCTTTCTTT. Amino acid sequence: CASSSGTGDSEAFF.

This clonotype was observed a handful of times. At one end the junction does not follow the germline gene, possibly because of a read error. The chain links TRBV2 to TRBJ2-3; D is perhaps TRBD1 or TRBD2 (5 bases each). The germline V gene encodes CDR1 SNHLY and CDR2 FYNNEI. The CDR3 runs to 15 residues. The CDR3 is CASSSGTHDTDTQYF. CDR3 coding DNA: TGCGCCAGCAGCTCTGGGACGCATGACACAGATACGCAGTATTTT.